The 22 T cell receptor beta chains reported below all come from one sample, sequenced in a study of cytomegalovirus exposure and HLA in healthy donors. Amplification used 60 Vbeta primers and 13 Jbeta primers. TCRdb keeps only in-frame clones here, not all; method: immunoSEQ multiplex PCR. The sample carries 180,000 or so clones, 80% recorded once. The sample taken for sequencing was PBMCs. All receptors derive from a girl aged 5-17 years in good health and CMV-seropositive.

This clone was seen just once. This rearrangement joins TRBV14 to TRBJ1-2; tentatively, D is TRBD1 (5 bases). This CDR3 is built from 15 residues. The germline V and J ends were trimmed by 4 bases and 1 base, with 13 bases remaining between them. Germline V CDR1 and CDR2: SGHDN, FVKESK. In nucleotides, the CDR3 is TGTGCCAGCAGCCTAACAGTGGGGGGTAACTATGGCTACACCTTC. Translating gives CASSLTVGGNYGYTF.

V gene TRBV6-5 combines with J gene TRBJ2-5; D is undetermined. CDR1 and CDR2 (germline): MNHEY, SVGAGI. The V end was cut by 4 bases, the J end by 2 bases, with 5 bases between. The CDR3 contains 12 residues. The CDR3 DNA reads TGTGCCAGCAGTTCCCCGCAAGAGACCCAGTACTTC. Translation: CASSSPQETQYF.

With respect to this clone: This CDR3 is also generated by other DNA sequences in the sample. The chain has TRBV2 and TRBJ2-1; 10 nucleotides align to TRBD2. CDR3 length equals 14 residues. CDR1 and CDR2 from the germline V gene are SNHLY and FYNNEI. The trim removed 5 bases at V and 3 bases at J, leaving 1 base unmatched. The CDR3 loop reads CASSRTSGYNEQFF. CDR3 DNA sequence: TGTGCCAGCAGTAGGACTAGCGGCTACAATGAGCAGTTCTTC. Complete variable domain (other parts from reference TRBV2 and TRBJ2-1): EPEVTQTPSHQVTQMGQEVILRCVPISNHLYFYWYRQILGQKVEFLVSFYNNEISEKSEIFDDQFSVERPDGSNFTLKIRSTKLEDSAMYFCASSRTSGYNEQFFGPGTRLTVL.

The J gene is TRBJ2-5, the V gene TRBV5-1; no reliable D call. The V gene lost 2 bases and the J gene lost 2 bases, with 10 bases spanning the gap. This CDR3 is 14 amino acids long. CDR1 and CDR2 from the germline V gene are SGHRS and YFSETQ. DNA for the CDR3: TGCGCCAGCAGCTTTGGCAGGCCGCAAGAGACCCAGTACTTC. This gives the protein CASSFGRPQETQYF.

This clone was picked up one time. This chain connects TRBV29-1 to TRBJ1-1, with TRBD1 identical over 9 bases. This CDR3 has 12 residues. Germline V gives CDR1 SQVTM, CDR2 ANQGSEA. After removal of 7 bases from V and 5 bases from J, the junction contained 5 bases not matched to a gene. CDR3 in DNA: TGCAGCGCGGGACAGGGAGGGACTGAAGCTTTCTTT. It translates to CSAGQGGTEAFF. The entire variable domain, with the rest obtained from reference TRBV29-1 and TRBJ1-1, is as follows: SAVISQKPSRDICQRGTSLTIQCQVDSQVTMMFWYRQQPGQSLTLIATANQGSEATYESGFVIDKFPISRPNLTFSTLTVSNMSPEDSSIYLCSAGQGGTEAFFGQGTRLTVV.

The chain combines TRBV23-1 with TRBJ1-3; the match to TRBD1 covers 7 bases. TRBV23-1 is an ORF, with its function uncertain. V lost 7 bases and J lost 0; bases outside the gene matches: 9. The CDR3 loop spans 16 amino acids. The chain's CDR3 is CASTFRGMNSGNTIYF. For the CDR3, the DNA is TGCGCCAGCACCTTCAGGGGGATGAACTCTGGAAACACCATATATTTT.

The chain recombines TRBV6-1 with TRBJ1-1, with D perhaps matching TRBD1 (6 bases). Germline CDR1 MNHNS, CDR2 SASEGT. CDR3 size: 13 residues. V was shortened by 3 bases and J by 10 bases, with 15 bases between the two germline ends. The CDR3 here is CASSEDSLLGAFF. CDR3 coding DNA: TGTGCCAGCAGTGAGGACAGCCTTCTGGGAGCTTTCTTT.

The J gene is TRBJ1-2, the V gene TRBV6-1; 8 bases align to TRBD1. V gave up 4 bases and J gave up 8 bases; unmatched junction bases: 6. The V gene's germline CDR1 is MNHNS and CDR2 SASEGT. The CDR3 length is 13 residues. The CDR3 sequence: CASSVGQGGGYTF. The DNA for the CDR3 is TGTGCCAGCAGTGTTGGACAGGGAGGAGGCTACACCTTC.

Comments on this clone: Additional DNA sequences in this sample encode the identical CDR3. V and J are TRBV6-5 and TRBJ2-7; D perhaps matches TRBD1 (6 bases). The CDR3 has 12 amino acids. CDR1 is MNHEY and CDR2 is SVGAGI in the germline V gene. Trimming cost V 5 bases and J 4 bases, with 9 bases left between them. The DNA of the CDR3 is TGTGCCAGCAGTGCCACAGGGTACGAGCAGTACTTC. It encodes CASSATGYEQYF.

The gene calls are TRBV29-1 and TRBJ2-1, with 11 bases lining up with TRBD2. With 6 bases clipped from V and 4 bases from J, the junction kept 5 bases outside the gene matches. This CDR3 region has 14 residues. The germline gives CDR1 SQVTM, CDR2 ANQGSEA. CDR3 loop: CSVRLAGTYNEQFF. CDR3 coding DNA: TGCAGCGTGCGACTAGCGGGAACTTACAATGAGCAGTTCTTC.

The V call is TRBV6-1, the J call TRBJ2-5; 14 bases line up with TRBD2. After removal of 6 bases from V and 4 bases from J, the junction contained 4 bases not matched to a gene. The CDR3 is 15 residues long. Germline V gene data show CDR1 as MNHNS and CDR2 as SASEGT. The CDR3 loop reads CASRVTSGRVETQYF. CDR3 coding DNA: TGTGCCAGCAGGGTGACTAGCGGGAGGGTAGAGACCCAGTACTTC.

This clone has just one count. The chain uses TRBV27 and TRBJ2-1, with 7 bases matching TRBD2. The CDR3 sequence is 15 residues long. CDR1 MNHEY and CDR2 SMNVEV come from the germline V gene (reference sequence). V dropped 2 bases and J dropped 2; count of bases not matched to a gene: 3. CDR3 in amino acids: CASSLAGEAYNEQFF. DNA for the CDR3: TGTGCCAGCAGTTTAGCGGGAGAGGCCTACAATGAGCAGTTCTTC.

The genes are TRBV19 and TRBJ2-1, with 12 bases matching TRBD2. The ends lost 7 bases at V and 4 bases at J; junction bases unmatched: 5. Per the germline V gene, CDR1 is LNHDA and CDR2 is SQIVND (reference sequence). The CDR3 is 15 residues long. The CDR3 nucleotides are TGTGCCAGTACCTCGGGACTAGCGGGTTACAATGAGCAGTTCTTC. This sequence encodes CASTSGLAGYNEQFF.

The J gene is TRBJ2-1, the V gene TRBV15, with 7 bases that match TRBD1. The V segment lost 4 bases and the J segment 8 bases; nucleotides outside the gene matches: 8. Germline V gene data show CDR1 as LNHNV and CDR2 as YYDKDF (reference sequence). The CDR3 consists of 14 residues. As DNA, the CDR3 is TGTGCCACCAGCACAAAGACAGGGTTGGATGAGCAGTTCTTC. Its translation is CATSTKTGLDEQFF.

Concerning this clone: Other DNA variants within this sample encode the same CDR3. V and J are TRBV9 and TRBJ2-7; 7 nucleotides agree with TRBD2. The V gene's germline CDR1 is SGDLS and CDR2 YYNGEE. This CDR3 comprises 15 residues. J lost 5 bases, V lost 4 bases, and 12 bases had no gene match. CDR3 nucleotides: TGTGCCAGCAGCCCTCGGGGGAGCGGGAAAAACGAGCAGTACTTC. Amino acids: CASSPRGSGKNEQYF.

V usage is TRBV5-4 and J usage is TRBJ2-5; D perhaps matches TRBD2 (6 bases). Germline-derived CDR1 and CDR2 are SGHNT and YYREEE (reference sequence). This CDR3 is built from 17 residues. V was pared by 4 bases and J by 2 bases, with 21 bases between. The CDR3 spells CASSPVGGSTIQETQYF. The CDR3 DNA is TGTGCCAGCAGCCCCGTAGGAGGGAGCACCATTCAAGAGACCCAGTACTTC.

The chain uses TRBV7-8 and TRBJ2-7; D unclear. V lost 5 bases and J 6 bases, leaving 11 bases between the germline ends. CDR3 length: 12 amino acids. Per the germline V gene, CDR1 is SGHVS and CDR2 is FQNEAQ. As DNA, the CDR3 is TGTGCCAGCAGCCTACCTAATTCCGAGCAGTACTTC. It translates to CASSLPNSEQYF.

The V gene is TRBV27, the J gene TRBJ2-7; D may be TRBD2 (5 bases). The germline V gene has CDR1 MNHEY and CDR2 SMNVEV (reference sequence). V was trimmed by 0 bases and J by 2 bases, leaving 11 bases between them. The CDR3 spans 15 residues. CDR3 DNA: TGTGCCAGCAGTTTATCCGTACCGGGGACCTACGAGCAGTACTTC. Amino acid sequence: CASSLSVPGTYEQYF.

This clone was seen only a few times. The chain couples TRBV5-1 to TRBJ1-5, with D uncertain. Trimming left V 0 bases short and J 10 bases short, with 17 bases between. In germline, CDR1 is SGHRS, CDR2 YFSETQ. This CDR3 has 15 amino acids. The CDR3 here is CASSLGTLDWEPQHF. The CDR3 DNA reads as TGCGCCAGCAGCTTGGGTACACTAGATTGGGAACCCCAGCATTTT.

The chain carries TRBV5-4 and TRBJ2-3; D remains unclear. The CDR3 loop spans 12 amino acids. V was cut by 4 bases and J by 0 bases, with 3 bases left in between. The germline CDR1 and CDR2 sequences are SGHNT and YYREEE (reference sequence). The CDR3 reads CASSLSTDTQYF. The CDR3 bases are TGTGCCAGCAGCCTGAGCACAGATACGCAGTATTTT.

The chain carries TRBV5-1 and TRBJ2-2; 8 positions match TRBD2. Per germline, CDR1 SGHRS and CDR2 YFSETQ. The CDR3 runs 15 residues. V lost 5 bases, J lost 6 bases, and 9 bases stayed unmatched. Written as DNA, the CDR3 is TGCGCCAGCAGACGCGGACTAGCTGCGGCCGGGGAGCTGTTTTTT. Translated: CASRRGLAAAGELFF.

This clone has just one count. This chain uses TRBV6-6 with TRBJ2-7, with D perhaps TRBD2 (5 bases). Germline CDR1 is MNHNY and CDR2 is SVGAGI (reference sequence). This CDR3 comprises 14 residues. V was clipped by 4 bases and J by 0 bases, with 10 bases between them. The CDR3 reads CASSSHGDSYEQYF. The CDR3, as DNA: TGTGCCAGCAGTTCCCACGGGGACTCCTACGAGCAGTACTTC.